The rows below give T cell receptor beta chains drawn from one sample of a study of blood T cell repertoires in COVID-19. Libraries were prepared by immunoSEQ multiplex PCR; TCRdb keeps only in-frame clonotypes and omits some of them. Altogether 130,000 to 150,000 clones are present, approximately 80% being singletons, with the ten largest covering about 10%. What was sequenced was peripheral blood. The source is a man between 60 and 75 years old with active or convalescent COVID-19. CDR3s include the opening cysteine and the closing phenylalanine or tryptophan. The D gene is left open where the match is weak. Clone size is given for some rows only: seen once, a few or many times, or a class if the clone is expanded.

clone_size,j_call,v_call,d_call,cdr3_nt,cdr3_aa
NA,TRBJ2-3,TRBV3-1/TRBV3-2,TRBD2,TGTGCCAGCAGCCGGAGCGGGAGGGGGGGCCCCGATACGCAGTATTTT,CASSRSGRGGPDTQYF
NA,TRBJ2-3,TRBV6-2/TRBV6-3,TRBD1,TGTGCCAGCAGTTACTCGACCAGGACAGGGGACACAGATACGCAGTATTTT,CASSYSTRTGDTDTQYF
NA,TRBJ2-3,TRBV12-3/TRBV12-4,NA,TGTGCCAGCAGTACGACCTCAGCGGATACGCAGTATTTT,CASSTTSADTQYF
NA,TRBJ1-2,TRBV18,TRBD1,TGTGCCAGCTCACCAAGGGACAGGGCGACGGACTATGGCTACACCTTC,CASSPRDRATDYGYTF
NA,TRBJ2-1,TRBV9,TRBD2,TGTGCCAGCAGCGTAGTAGGACTAGCGGGAGGAATTGACAATGAGCAGTTCTTC,CASSVVGLAGGIDNEQFF
NA,TRBJ2-2,TRBV9,TRBD2,TGTGCCAGCAGCGTAGCTGGGACTAGGGTCACCGGGGAGCTGTTTTTT,CASSVAGTRVTGELFF
NA,TRBJ1-1,TRBV7-2,TRBD1,TGTGCCAGCAGCTTAAGTTTGATGGGACAGGCAGGAGCTTTCTTT,CASSLSLMGQAGAFF
NA,TRBJ2-7,TRBV11-3,TRBD1,TGTGCCAGCAGCCTAACGGGACAGATCTACGAGCAGTACTTC,CASSLTGQIYEQYF
NA,TRBJ1-5,TRBV6-2/TRBV6-3,NA,TGTGCCAGCAGTTCGAACAGGGCACAGCCCCAGCATTTT,CASSSNRAQPQHF
NA,TRBJ1-3,TRBV7-2,NA,TGTGCCAGCAGCTACAGGGGAAACACCATATATTTT,CASSYRGNTIYF
NA,TRBJ2-1,TRBV30,NA,TGTGCCTGGAACGACGGCGGTGAGCAGTTCTTC,CAWNDGGEQFF
few,TRBJ1-1,TRBV29-1,NA,TGCAGCGTTGTCGTAAGTCCAGTTATGAACACTGAAGCTTTCTTT,CSVVVSPVMNTEAFF
NA,TRBJ1-1,TRBV9,NA,TGTGCCAGCAGCGTAGCGCCAGGCATGAACACTGAAGCTTTCTTT,CASSVAPGMNTEAFF
NA,TRBJ2-1,TRBV19,NA,TGTGCTAGTAGGGCTAGCGTAAGCTCCTACAATGAGCAGTTCTTC,CASRASVSSYNEQFF
once,TRBJ1-1,TRBV18,NA,TGTGCCAGCTCACCACTTGAGGGGACAAGTGGCACTGAAGCTTTCTTT,CASSPLEGTSGTEAFF
NA,TRBJ1-6,TRBV10-3,NA,TGTGCCATCAGTGAGTCTGTTACAGAGAATTCACCCCTCCACTTT,CAISESVTENSPLHF
NA,TRBJ1-5,TRBV7-9,TRBD1,TGTGCCAGCAGCTCGGGACAGGGCCGGCAGCCCCAGCATTTT,CASSSGQGRQPQHF
NA,TRBJ1-2,TRBV5-1,NA,TGCGCCAGCAAGACGGGCAGGGACTATGGCTACACCTTC,CASKTGRDYGYTF
NA,TRBJ2-1,TRBV19,TRBD2,TGTGCCAGTAGTATCATTAGCGGGAGGGTTCTGGGTGAGCAGTTCTTC,CASSIISGRVLGEQFF
NA,TRBJ2-1,TRBV19,TRBD2,TGTGCCAGTAGTCCCCGGCGACTAGCGGGGACCAGCTCCTACAATGAGCAGTTCTTC,CASSPRRLAGTSSYNEQFF
NA,TRBJ2-2,TRBV18,NA,TGTGCCAGCTCACCAAGGACAGTTAACACCGGGGAGCTGTTTTTT,CASSPRTVNTGELFF
NA,TRBJ2-6,TRBV10-3,NA,TGTGCCATCAGTGAGGGGGTTATACAGGGCTCTGGGGCCAACGTCCTGACTTTC,CAISEGVIQGSGANVLTF
NA,TRBJ1-5,TRBV19,NA,TGTGCCAGTAGTTCACGGACGGACTATAGCAATCAGCCCCAGCATTTT,CASSSRTDYSNQPQHF
NA,TRBJ1-5,TRBV5-6,NA,TGTGCCAGCAGCTTGGGGTTCGGGAGCAATCAGCCCCAGCATTTT,CASSLGFGSNQPQHF
NA,TRBJ1-2,TRBV11-3,NA,TGTGCCAGCAGCTTAGGGCCCCCAGGGGACTATGGCTACACCTTC,CASSLGPPGDYGYTF
NA,TRBJ1-2,TRBV4-3,TRBD1,TGCGCCAGCAGCCAGGATGGGACAGGCGTCACATATGGCTACACCTTC,CASSQDGTGVTYGYTF
NA,TRBJ2-4,TRBV9,TRBD2,TGTGCCAGCAGCAATCTCGGGGGGGCCAAAAACATTCAGTACTTC,CASSNLGGAKNIQYF
NA,TRBJ1-1,TRBV18,TRBD1,TGTGCCAGCTCACCACAGGGGGCGAACACTGAAGCTTTCTTT,CASSPQGANTEAFF
once,TRBJ2-3,TRBV6-5,NA,TGTGCCAGCAGATTACGCGGGTTTAGCACAGATACGCAGTATTTT,CASRLRGFSTDTQYF
NA,TRBJ2-1,TRBV9,NA,TGTGCCAGCAGCACCCGGACTGGAAATGAGCAGTTCTTC,CASSTRTGNEQFF
once,TRBJ2-2,TRBV7-6,TRBD2,TGTGCCAGCAGCTTAGTGGGACTAGCGGGAGTCTACACCGGGGAGCTGTTTTTT,CASSLVGLAGVYTGELFF
NA,TRBJ1-2,TRBV30,NA,TGTGCCTGGAGTCTCGGTAACTATGGCTACACCTTC,CAWSLGNYGYTF
NA,TRBJ2-2,TRBV12-3/TRBV12-4,TRBD1,TGTGCCAGCAGCCTACAGGGGACCGGGGAGCTGTTTTTT,CASSLQGTGELFF
once,TRBJ1-4,TRBV4-3,NA,TGCGCCAGCAGCCAAGCCTCACAGGGTGTAAACGAAAAACTGTTTTTT,CASSQASQGVNEKLFF
NA,TRBJ1-2,TRBV6-6,TRBD1,TGTGCCAGCAGTTACGAACGGACAGGGATGGGCGGCTACACCTTC,CASSYERTGMGGYTF
NA,TRBJ1-2,TRBV7-9,NA,TGTGCCAGCAGCTCCGCCCAACGGGGGGCTGTGGGCTATGGCTACACCTTC,CASSSAQRGAVGYGYTF
once,TRBJ2-2,TRBV11-3,NA,TGTGCCAGCAGCTTGGGGGGATTGTACACCGGGGAGCTGTTTTTT,CASSLGGLYTGELFF
once,TRBJ1-3,TRBV9,TRBD1,TGTGCCAGCAGCGTCGCCGGGACAGGGCGTTCTGGAAACACCATATATTTT,CASSVAGTGRSGNTIYF
NA,TRBJ2-3,TRBV15,TRBD1,TGTGCCACCAGCGCTCCTCGTGGGGACAGGGGACTAGATACGCAGTATTTT,CATSAPRGDRGLDTQYF
NA,TRBJ2-7,TRBV11-2,TRBD2,TGTGCCAGCAGTTCCTTAGGGACTAGCGGGGGGCGCGAGCAGTACTTC,CASSSLGTSGGREQYF
NA,TRBJ1-6,TRBV5-1,TRBD1,TGCGCCAGCAGCTTACTTACAGGGGAGGATTCACCCCTCCACTTT,CASSLLTGEDSPLHF
NA,TRBJ2-1,TRBV25-1,NA,TGTGCCAGCAGTGATACGACAGTAAATGAGCAGTTCTTC,CASSDTTVNEQFF
NA,TRBJ2-3,TRBV2,NA,TGTGCCAGTCGACAGGGCACAGATACGCAGTATTTT,CASRQGTDTQYF
NA,TRBJ1-5,TRBV18,NA,TGTGCCAGCTCACAGGACAACGGCAATCAGCCCCAGCATTTT,CASSQDNGNQPQHF
NA,TRBJ2-7,TRBV5-1,NA,TGCGCCAGCAGCTCGGGCGGGGACTGGGACTACGAGCAGTACTTC,CASSSGGDWDYEQYF
once,TRBJ1-5,TRBV30,NA,TGTGCCTGGAGTGGTAAAGGCAGGGGCGGATATTATAGCAATCAGCCCCAGCATTTT,CAWSGKGRGGYYSNQPQHF
NA,TRBJ1-1,TRBV19,NA,TGTGCCAGTAGTCGCCCCGAGCGGGCTGAAGCTTTCTTT,CASSRPERAEAFF
NA,TRBJ2-7,TRBV19,NA,TGTGCCAGTAGTATAGACAGGGCCTACGAGCAGTACTTC,CASSIDRAYEQYF
once,TRBJ1-1,TRBV4-3,NA,TGCGCCAGCAGCCACCCCGACAGGTTGAACACTGAAGCTTTCTTT,CASSHPDRLNTEAFF